This entry is about one T cell receptor beta chain. This record belongs to a study of blood T cell repertoires in COVID-19. Study information: Researchers got acute and convalescent COVID-19 samples from the United States, Italy and Spain. T cells, B-cell-depleted T cells, or PBMCs supplied cDNA or gDNA.

Per the original data handling: Amplification of reference gene primers provided the estimated nucleated cell counts. Generated by immunoSEQ multiplex PCR, the TCRdb table keeps only in-frame clones and is missing some. That table is the source of V, J and clone size, and D and trimming were worked out from the DNA. The sample lists roughly 160,000 clones; about 87% were seen once. The CDR3 contains 15 residues. Looked up from germline, CDR1 is SEHNR and CDR2 is FQNEAQ (reference sequence). The ends were cut back, 1 base at V and 6 bases at J, with 14 bases in the middle. The sample comprised peripheral blood. This clonotype was sampled from a man between 60 and 70 years old with acute or convalescent COVID-19. This rearrangement joins TRBV7-9 to TRBJ2-3; tentatively, D is TRBD1 (6 bases). The CDR3 protein is CASSLVRGLVDTQYF. Here the CDR3 DNA reads TGTGCCAGCAGCTTAGTTAGGGGGTTGGTGGATACGCAGTATTTT.